This note documents a single T cell receptor beta chain sequence. The antigen is not known. The data are from a study of CD8+ T cells in alopecia areata. Study in general: People stayed on tofacitinib for 6 to 18 months, then stopped the drug for 6 months. The study's findings and limits: Scalp clonality dropped significantly under tofacitinib, as did expanded CD8+ top-100 clones.

Investigators isolated RNA and reverse transcribed it into cDNA to act as the sequencing template. Produced via immunoSEQ multiplex PCR; TCRdb's table is partial and in-frame only. The table shows approximately 140,000 clones, with approximately 90% occurring only once. Treatment meaning: oral pan-JAK inhibitor, 5-10 mg twice daily. V lost 5 bases to trimming and J lost 2 bases, with 12 bases between them. Germline loops: CDR1 PRHDT, CDR2 FYEKMQ (reference sequence). CDR3 length: 15 amino acids. V is TRBV13 and J is TRBJ2-2; D is perhaps TRBD2 (6 bases). The origin of this receptor is a human donor with alopecia areata. The sample in question was CD8+ T cells sorted from blood, obtained at week 4, from a patient treated with tofacitinib. CDR3 amino acids: CASSRTGLNTGELFF. The CDR3 bases are TGTGCCAGCAGCCGCACAGGACTAAACACCGGGGAGCTGTTTTTT. Together with reference TRBV13 and TRBJ2-2, the CDR3 gives the full variable domain: AAGVIQSPRHLIKEKRETATLKCYPIPRHDTVYWYQQGPGQDPQFLISFYEKMQSDKGSIPDRFSAQQFSDYHSELNMSSLELGDSALYFCASSRTGLNTGELFFGEGSRLTVL.